Given below is one TCR beta chain in context. This entry belongs to a study of blood T cell repertoires in COVID-19. About the study: Italy, Spain and the United States were the sources of the convalescent and acute COVID-19 samples.

This CDR3 is 15 amino acids long. The germline V gene has CDR1 MNHEY and CDR2 SMNVEV (reference sequence). V trimming: 2 bases; J trimming: 4 bases; junction bases outside the gene matches: 6. Recovered status applied to Cohort 3 donors who had two consecutive negative PCRs. It also applied to those with clearance or with symptom resolution. Per the study methods: Scientists estimated how many nucleated cells there were by amplifying reference gene primers. The method was immunoSEQ multiplex PCR; TCRdb's version includes in-frame clones alone and lacks a portion of them. Clone size and the V and J calls come from that table; the DNA yielded D and trimming. The table records a few hundred thousand clones, 88% of them present only once.

The sample comprised PBMCs or T cells enriched from blood (not recorded which). This sequence joins TRBV27 and TRBJ1-1; 8 bases match TRBD1. The TCR comes from a woman in her sixties or seventies who had recovered from COVID-19. This CDR3 reads CASSLDWTGSTEAFF. The CDR3 DNA is TGTGCCAGCAGTTTAGATTGGACAGGGAGCACTGAAGCTTTCTTT.